The 26 T cell receptor beta chains reported below all come from one sample, sequenced in a study of technical replicates of blood from several donors. Assay: immunoSEQ multiplex PCR; the TCRdb copy retains only in-frame clones and omits some. This sample has 75,000 to 90,000 clones, with 85% to 95% found just once. The sample taken for sequencing was T cells isolated from PBMCs. The receptor source for this set is a human donor in good health.

This chain connects TRBV5-1 to TRBJ2-3, with a tentative D call TRBD1 (6 bases). With 0 bases removed from V and 4 bases from J, the gap between germline ends came to 9 bases. CDR1 is SGHRS and CDR2 is YFSETQ in the germline V gene. The CDR3 spans 14 residues. The CDR3 region is CASSLDREADTQYF. CDR3 sequence (DNA): TGCGCCAGCAGCTTGGACAGGGAAGCAGATACGCAGTATTTT.

This CDR3 is CASSLYSGSSDTQYF. Written as DNA, the CDR3 is TGCGCCAGCAGCTTGTACAGCGGGAGTTCAGATACGCAGTATTTT. The V and J genes are TRBV5-1 and TRBJ2-3; 8 bases match TRBD2. J was trimmed by 4 bases and V by 1 base; bases with no gene match: 5. Per germline, CDR1 SGHRS and CDR2 YFSETQ. The CDR3 is 15 amino acids.

The J gene is TRBJ1-5, the V gene TRBV27, with D perhaps TRBD1 (6 bases). The CDR3 spans 15 residues. Germline CDR1 reads MNHEY; CDR2 reads SMNVEV (reference sequence). Trimming left V 1 base short and J 6 bases short, with 13 bases between. In nucleotides, the CDR3 is TGTGCCAGCAGTTTATTCCAGGGGTTGGCTCAGCCCCAGCATTTT. It yields the protein CASSLFQGLAQPQHF.

This clone was observed a single time. V and J are TRBV6-1 and TRBJ1-1, with D possibly being TRBD1 (5 bases). CDR3 length equals 16 residues. Germline V lookup: CDR1 MNHNS, CDR2 SASEGT. Trimming took off 2 bases at V and 0 bases at J, with 13 bases between the two ends. Written as DNA, the CDR3 is TGTGCCAGCAGTGAATGGGCCTCGGGGGTGAACACTGAAGCTTTCTTT. Its protein product is CASSEWASGVNTEAFF.

The chain is built from TRBV19 and TRBJ1-6, with a weak D call TRBD1 (5 bases). Between the trimmed V and J ends, which lost 7 bases and 4 bases, there was a span of 20 bases. This CDR3 contains 17 residues. CDR1 is LNHDA and CDR2 is SQIVND in the germline V gene (reference sequence). CDR3 DNA: TGTGCCAGTAACGGAGGGGCCGGAAAATTATATAATTCACCCCTCCACTTT. It encodes CASNGGAGKLYNSPLHF.

The J gene is TRBJ2-2, the V gene TRBV14; a weak D match, TRBD2 (6 bases). V was cut by 4 bases and J by 6 bases, with 12 bases left in between. The CDR3 has 14 residues. Germline lookup yields CDR1 SGHDN and CDR2 FVKESK. CDR3 DNA sequence: TGTGCCAGCAGCCTAACTAGCTGGGCCGGGGAGCTGTTTTTT. This gives the protein CASSLTSWAGELFF.

The chain recombines TRBV7-6 with TRBJ2-1; weak D call: TRBD2 (6 bases). V was trimmed by 8 bases and J by 5 bases, leaving 16 bases between them. The germline CDR1 and CDR2 sequences are SGHVS and FNYEAQ. This CDR3 spans 14 amino acids. The DNA of the CDR3 is TGTGCCAGCGGGGCGGGGCTAGAAAACAATGAGCAGTTCTTC. It translates to CASGAGLENNEQFF.

J is TRBJ1-1 and V is TRBV13; weak D call: TRBD1 (6 bases). Trimming stripped 1 base from V and 6 bases from J, with 24 bases between. The CDR3 has 18 residues. In germline, CDR1 is PRHDT, CDR2 FYEKMQ (reference sequence). In nucleotides, the CDR3 is TGTGCCAGCAGCTTAGAAATCGGTGGAGGGGGGGCCGGTCCTGAAGCTTTCTTT. Translating gives CASSLEIGGGGAGPEAFF. Drawing the rest from reference TRBV13 and TRBJ1-1, the complete variable domain is AAGVIQSPRHLIKEKRETATLKCYPIPRHDTVYWYQQGPGQDPQFLISFYEKMQSDKGSIPDRFSAQQFSDYHSELNMSSLELGDSALYFCASSLEIGGGGAGPEAFFGQGTRLTVV.

This chain joins TRBV29-1 and TRBJ2-5; 9 bases fit TRBD2. The CDR3 spans 15 residues. With 6 bases clipped from V and 5 bases from J, the junction kept 13 bases outside the gene matches. Germline CDR1 and CDR2: SQVTM and ANQGSEA. CDR3 nucleotides: TGCAGCGTCGACGGACTAGCGATCCCTTTCGAGACCCAGTACTTC. Translation gives CSVDGLAIPFETQYF.

The chain has TRBV27 and TRBJ1-2, with D possibly matching TRBD1 (6 bases). Trimming removed 3 bases from V and 3 bases from J, with 14 bases in between. This CDR3 is built from 15 residues. CDR1 is MNHEY and CDR2 is SMNVEV in the germline V gene (reference sequence). The CDR3 nucleotides are TGTGCCAGCAGTTTGGGAACAGGGAAATACTATGGCTACACCTTC. Amino acids: CASSLGTGKYYGYTF.

V usage is TRBV6-1 and J usage is TRBJ2-5, with D tentatively TRBD2 (6 bases). V lost 6 bases, J lost 3 bases, and 14 bases lay in between. Germline-derived CDR1 and CDR2 are MNHNS and SASEGT. The CDR3 length is 14 residues. For the CDR3, the DNA is TGTGCCAGCAGCCGGGACTGGAAAAAAGAGACCCAGTACTTC. It specifies CASSRDWKKETQYF.

This clone has only a few counts. This rearrangement joins TRBV2 to TRBJ2-7; perhaps TRBD2 as D (5 bases). Germline values: CDR1 SNHLY, CDR2 FYNNEI. The CDR3 has 14 residues. V was trimmed by 4 bases and J by 3 bases, leaving 13 bases between them. Written as DNA, the CDR3 is TGTGCCAGCAGTGGCGGGCCCACCTTCTACGAGCAGTACTTC. The encoded protein is CASSGGPTFYEQYF.

V usage is TRBV2 and J usage is TRBJ1-2; 7 bases agree with TRBD1. This CDR3 spans 12 amino acids. The germline gives CDR1 SNHLY, CDR2 FYNNEI. CDR3 sequence reads: CLCQGGFYGYTF. CDR3 DNA: TGTCTATGCCAGGGGGGTTTCTATGGCTACACCTTC.

CDR3 sequence: CASSYPSTDTQYF. The CDR3 DNA follows: TGTGCCAGCAGTTACCCTAGCACAGATACGCAGTATTTT. The gene calls are TRBV6-6 and TRBJ2-3; no clear D gene. This CDR3 has 13 residues. The V gene's germline CDR1 is MNHNY and CDR2 SVGAGI (reference sequence). With 2 bases removed from V and 0 bases from J, the gap between germline ends came to 3 bases.

This clone was seen a single time. This chain links TRBV5-1 with TRBJ2-7; TRBD1 matches 8 bases. V dropped 4 bases and J dropped 2; count of bases not matched to a gene: 5. Germline values: CDR1 SGHRS, CDR2 YFSETQ. The CDR3 is 14 amino acids. The CDR3 nucleotides are TGCGCCAGCAGCAGAGGACAGGGAACCTACGAGCAGTACTTC. Translated: CASSRGQGTYEQYF.

The J gene is TRBJ2-7, the V gene TRBV5-8; TRBD1 agrees at 9 bases. The ends lost 3 bases at V and 6 bases at J; junction bases unmatched: 7. The V gene's germline CDR1 is SGHTS and CDR2 YDEGEE. The CDR3 sequence is 14 residues long. CDR3 DNA: TGTGCCAGCAGCTCAGGACAGGGGAAAAGCGAGCAGTACTTC. Amino acids: CASSSGQGKSEQYF.

The chain couples TRBV14 to TRBJ2-5, with TRBD2 matching over 12 bases. Germline CDR1 reads SGHDN; CDR2 reads FVKESK. Losses at the gene ends were 2 bases for V and 9 bases for J; bases not matched to a gene: 10. This CDR3 has 16 residues. The CDR3 sequence: CASSQRWTSGIGAQYF. CDR3 in DNA: TGTGCCAGCAGCCAACGGTGGACTAGCGGGATAGGGGCCCAGTACTTC.

This clone was seen a single time. The J gene is TRBJ1-3, the V gene TRBV11-3, with D possibly being TRBD1 (5 bases). This CDR3 comprises 16 residues. Germline lookup yields CDR1 SGHNT and CDR2 YENEEA. V was shortened by 0 bases and J by 1 base, with 10 bases between the two germline ends. This CDR3 is CASSLDPTASGNTIYF. DNA of the CDR3: TGTGCCAGCAGCTTAGATCCGACAGCATCTGGAAACACCATATATTTT.

The chain combines TRBV27 with TRBJ1-6; the match to TRBD1 covers 7 bases. After removal of 3 bases from V and 4 bases from J, the junction contained 3 bases not matched to a gene. CDR1 is MNHEY and CDR2 is SMNVEV in the germline V gene (reference sequence). The CDR3 extends over 15 amino acids. The DNA for the CDR3 is TGTGCCAGCAGTTTTCAGGGGGGTTATAATTCACCCCTCCACTTT. Its protein product is CASSFQGGYNSPLHF.

The count of this clone is one. The chain joins TRBV27 to TRBJ2-2, with D perhaps TRBD2 (6 bases). Trimming stripped 4 bases from V and 5 bases from J, with 20 bases between. Germline-derived CDR1 and CDR2 are MNHEY and SMNVEV (reference sequence). The CDR3 covers 17 residues. This CDR3 is CASSSHLQRAGTGELFF. For the CDR3, the DNA is TGTGCCAGCAGTTCCCACCTTCAGCGGGCGGGAACCGGGGAGCTGTTTTTT.

The chain couples TRBV4-1 to TRBJ2-7, with TRBD2 matching over 8 bases. Trimming cost V 5 bases and J 6 bases; bases outside gene matches: 9. From germline, CDR1 is MGHRA and CDR2 YSYEKL. This CDR3 has 14 amino acids. The CDR3 DNA sequence: TGCGCCAGCAGCATAGGGACTAGGGGTACCGAGCAGTACTTC. Translation gives CASSIGTRGTEQYF.

This clone was detected only once. CDR3 amino acids: CASSSTGSNEKLFF. Here the CDR3 DNA reads TGTGCCAGCAGCTCGACAGGGTCTAATGAAAAACTGTTTTTT. The chain joins TRBV5-6 to TRBJ1-4, with 7 bases fitting TRBD1. With V trimmed by 3 bases and J by 3 bases, 2 bases remained unmatched. CDR3 length: 14 residues. Germline V lookup: CDR1 SGHDT, CDR2 YYEEEE. The full variable domain, completed using reference TRBV5-6 and TRBJ1-4, is DAGVTQSPTHLIKTRGQQVTLRCSPKSGHDTVSWYQQALGQGPQFIFQYYEEEERQRGNFPDRFSGHQFPNYSSELNVNALLLGDSALYLCASSSTGSNEKLFFGSGTQLSVL.

This chain joins TRBV28 and TRBJ1-1, with 7 bases identical to TRBD1. Germline V gene data show CDR1 as MDHEN and CDR2 as SYDVKM. The CDR3 totals 15 residues. Germline trimming cut 6 bases from V and 1 base from J; bases unmatched to any gene: 8. The DNA for the CDR3 is TGTGCCAGCAGATCTGCCGGACAGGCGAACACTGAAGCTTTCTTT. It codes for CASRSAGQANTEAFF.

The chain has TRBV5-1 and TRBJ1-1; 7 nucleotides align to TRBD1. Germline V lookup: CDR1 SGHRS, CDR2 YFSETQ. With V trimmed by 1 base and J by 1 base, 10 bases remained unmatched. The CDR3 is 17 residues long. The chain's CDR3 is CASSLPLGQATNTEAFF. Written as DNA, the CDR3 is TGCGCCAGCAGCTTGCCGTTAGGACAGGCTACGAACACTGAAGCTTTCTTT.

CDR3 bases: TGTGCCAGCAGCTGGGCAAGGAACACTGAAGCTTTCTTT. Translating gives CASSWARNTEAFF. This chain connects TRBV11-3 to TRBJ1-1; unclear D gene. The ends were cut back, 4 bases at V and 1 base at J, with 7 bases in the middle. From germline, CDR1 is SGHNT and CDR2 YENEEA. This CDR3 is 13 amino acids long. The full variable domain, in which reference TRBV11-3 and TRBJ1-1 provide the parts outside the CDR3, is EAGVVQSPRYKIIEKKQPVAFWCNPISGHNTLYWYLQNLGQGPELLIRYENEEAVDDSQLPKDRFSAERLKGVDSTLKIQPAELGDSAVYLCASSWARNTEAFFGQGTRLTVV.

The chain uses TRBV6-5 and TRBJ1-2; D gene unclear. In germline, CDR1 is MNHEY, CDR2 SVGAGI. V was shortened by 2 bases and J by 8 bases, with 12 bases between the two germline ends. This CDR3 has 13 residues. CDR3 in amino acids: CASSYNLGGGYTF. CDR3 sequence (DNA): TGTGCCAGCAGTTACAACTTAGGCGGGGGCTACACCTTC.